This TCR beta chain was recorded in a study of T cell repertoires in cytomegalovirus infection. Study-level background: It was recently identified HLA-C-restricted and well-studied HLA-B-restricted CMV epitopes that the study used. Indications came from public TCR beta signatures; they pointed to CMV infection and to a matching HLA type.

TCRdb processed the reads anew with MiXCR; each CDR3 protein has one entry. In the table there are around 570,000 distinct CDR3 sequences, 35% to 50% of which are singletons. Study results and limitations: Predominance within the ex vivo response was attributable to HLA-C-restricted CMV-specific TCR beta clonotypes. There were carriers of CMV plus the relevant HLA, and cumulative public TCR beta family frequency identified them.

This CDR3 has 13 amino acids. Per the germline V gene, CDR1 is LNHDA and CDR2 is SQIVND (reference sequence). J lost 6 bases, V lost 3 bases, and 5 bases had no gene match. This clonotype was counted only a few times. Its specificity is not known. The sample in question was cultured PBMCs, obtained from culture after CMV antigen stimulation. The gene calls are TRBV19 and TRBJ2-7; 7 bases agree with TRBD2. This receptor was taken from a human donor in good health (CMV status not recorded). Some clones in this sample may be carry-over from other donors' samples. CDR3 in DNA: TGTGCCAGTAGTATGTTTGCGGGAGCCGAGCAGTACTTC. Amino acids: CASSMFAGAEQYF.